A selection of T cell receptor beta chains follows, all from one sample in a study of blood T cell repertoires in COVID-19. Data came from immunoSEQ multiplex PCR; TCRdb stores just in-frame clones and leaves some out. The table includes about 120,000 clones, more than 75% detected once. Material for sequencing was peripheral blood. These receptors originate from a man in his sixties with acute or convalescent COVID-19. The CDR3 runs from the conserved cysteine through the conserved F or W. D genes are given only for firm matches. Size is stated for part of the rows, as once, few or many counts, or as a class when the clone is expanded.

TRBV28,NA,NA,15,TRBJ2-1,CASSFSRGAGNEQFF,TGTGCCAGCAGTTTTTCCCGCGGGGCGGGGAATGAGCAGTTCTTC
TRBV27,NA,TRBD1,16,TRBJ1-6,CASSAPQGAVNSPLHF,TGTGCCAGCAGCGCCCCCCAGGGGGCTGTGAATTCACCCCTCCACTTT
TRBV3-1/TRBV3-2,NA,NA,19,TRBJ1-5,CASSQDCEDTNYSNQPQHF,TGTGCCAGCAGCCAAGATTGTGAGGACACAAATTATAGCAATCAGCCCCAGCATTTT
TRBV19,NA,NA,12,TRBJ2-5,CASSIPGETQYF,TGTGCCAGTAGTATCCCAGGAGAGACCCAGTACTTC
TRBV24-1,NA,TRBD2,18,TRBJ2-2,CATSDLRSGRGDTGELFF,TGTGCCACCAGTGATTTGCGGAGCGGGAGGGGGGACACCGGGGAGCTGTTTTTT
TRBV7-2,NA,TRBD2,14,TRBJ2-3,CASRLGLATDTQYF,TGTGCCAGCAGGTTGGGACTAGCCACAGATACGCAGTATTTT
TRBV7-2,NA,TRBD2,16,TRBJ2-3,CASSLSLAGAGDTQYF,TGTGCCAGCAGCTTATCTTTAGCGGGGGCAGGAGATACGCAGTATTTT
TRBV18,NA,NA,14,TRBJ1-2,CASSPPSSREGYTF,TGTGCCAGCTCACCACCCAGCTCAAGGGAGGGCTACACCTTC
TRBV5-8,NA,NA,14,TRBJ1-6,CASEEGRYNSPLHF,TGTGCCAGCGAGGAGGGGCGCTATAATTCACCCCTCCACTTT
TRBV19,NA,NA,16,TRBJ2-3,CASSIMGQGKADTQYF,TGTGCCAGTAGTATTATGGGGCAGGGGAAGGCAGATACGCAGTATTTT
TRBV20-1,NA,NA,11,TRBJ2-3,CSARLTETQYF,TGCAGTGCTAGGTTGACAGAAACGCAGTATTTT
TRBV27,NA,NA,12,TRBJ2-5,CASSQTGETQYF,TGTGCCAGCAGCCAAACAGGAGAGACCCAGTACTTC
TRBV7-2,NA,NA,15,TRBJ1-2,CASSPLTTGNYGYTF,TGTGCCAGCAGCCCCCTAACGACCGGGAACTATGGCTACACCTTC
TRBV7-7,NA,NA,15,TRBJ2-5,CASSLAGGEGETQYF,TGTGCTAGCAGCTTAGCTGGGGGCGAGGGGGAGACCCAGTACTTC
TRBV5-1,NA,NA,15,TRBJ2-2,CASSISPSNTGELFF,TGCGCCAGCAGCATCAGTCCCTCGAACACCGGGGAGCTGTTTTTT
TRBV21-1,NA,NA,17,TRBJ2-7,CASSKGRKGVRSYEQYF,TGTGCCAGCAGCAAAGGCCGGAAAGGGGTCCGCTCCTACGAGCAGTACTTC
TRBV14,NA,NA,14,TRBJ1-5,CASSQGAIDQPQHF,TGTGCCAGCAGCCAAGGGGCGATAGATCAGCCCCAGCATTTT
TRBV29-1,NA,NA,13,TRBJ1-1,CSVESDRGERAFF,TGCAGCGTTGAATCGGACCGCGGAGAGCGGGCTTTCTTT
TRBV6-5,NA,NA,13,TRBJ1-5,CASFTGRDQPQHF,TGTGCCAGTTTTACAGGGAGAGATCAGCCCCAGCATTTT
TRBV6-5,NA,TRBD1,14,TRBJ2-7,CASSPNRGAHEQYF,TGTGCCAGCAGTCCCAACAGGGGTGCACACGAGCAGTACTTC
TRBV28,NA,NA,14,TRBJ2-1,CASSQPGLQDEQFF,TGTGCCAGCAGTCAACCGGGACTGCAGGATGAGCAGTTCTTC
TRBV6-5,once,TRBD1,14,TRBJ1-6,CASRGTGENSPLHF,TGTGCCAGCAGAGGGACAGGGGAGAATTCACCCCTCCACTTT
TRBV7-2,NA,NA,15,TRBJ2-5,CASSPLLAARETQYF,TGTGCCAGCAGCCCTCTACTAGCCGCGAGGGAGACCCAGTACTTC
TRBV19,NA,TRBD2,16,TRBJ2-5,CASSQLVGTTQETQYF,TGTGCCAGTAGTCAACTGGTCGGGACTACCCAAGAGACCCAGTACTTC
TRBV7-9,NA,NA,15,TRBJ1-3,CASSSSGTSGNTIYF,TGTGCCAGCAGCTCAAGCGGGACAAGCGGAAACACCATATATTTT
TRBV10-3,NA,NA,12,TRBJ2-5,CAISESSETQYF,TGTGCCATCAGTGAGTCGAGCGAGACCCAGTACTTC
TRBV28,once,TRBD1,17,TRBJ1-4,CASRKGGRALINEKLFF,TGTGCCAGCAGAAAAGGGGGCAGGGCGCTGATTAATGAAAAACTGTTTTTT
TRBV6-2/TRBV6-3,NA,TRBD2,17,TRBJ2-3,CASSTVGRLAGAGTQYF,TGTGCCAGCAGTACGGTCGGGAGGCTAGCGGGAGCGGGTACGCAGTATTTT
TRBV27,NA,NA,14,TRBJ2-7,CASSLWTNSYEQYF,TGTGCCAGCAGTTTGTGGACAAACTCCTACGAGCAGTACTTC
TRBV28,NA,TRBD1,15,TRBJ1-1,CASSSATGGYTEAFF,TGTGCCAGCAGTTCGGCAACAGGGGGCTACACTGAAGCTTTCTTT
TRBV5-4,NA,NA,13,TRBJ2-2,CASSLQGDGELFF,TGTGCCAGCAGCTTACAGGGTGACGGGGAGCTGTTTTTT
TRBV15,NA,NA,15,TRBJ1-2,CATSAERLIGDGYTF,TGTGCCACCAGTGCTGAGAGGCTGATCGGGGATGGCTACACCTTC
TRBV2,NA,NA,14,TRBJ1-1,CASSDGTGNTEAFF,TGTGCCAGCAGTGACGGAACGGGGAACACTGAAGCTTTCTTT
TRBV4-1,NA,NA,17,TRBJ1-6,CASSQDPSVSYNSPLHF,TGCGCCAGCAGCCAAGATCCCTCAGTCTCCTATAATTCACCCCTCCACTTT
TRBV19,NA,NA,15,TRBJ2-7,CASSISDTSGYEQYF,TGTGCCAGTAGTATATCGGACACTTCAGGCTACGAGCAGTACTTC
TRBV10-1,NA,NA,14,TRBJ2-2,CASSRPGAAGELFF,TGCGCCAGCAGCAGGCCAGGGGCGGCCGGGGAGCTGTTTTTT
TRBV18,NA,TRBD2,17,TRBJ2-7,CASSPPGLAGGTYEQYF,TGTGCCAGCTCACCACCGGGACTAGCGGGAGGAACCTACGAGCAGTACTTC
TRBV7-2,NA,TRBD1,14,TRBJ1-1,CASTRQGGNTEAFF,TGTGCCAGCACCCGACAGGGAGGGAACACTGAAGCTTTCTTT
TRBV4-2,few,TRBD1,16,TRBJ2-7,CASSHLGGQNSYEQYF,TGTGCCAGCAGCCATTTAGGGGGACAGAACTCCTACGAGCAGTACTTC
TRBV19,NA,TRBD1,13,TRBJ2-3,CASSGQGGDTQYF,TGTGCCAGTAGCGGACAGGGGGGAGATACGCAGTATTTT